This T cell receptor beta chain was obtained from a study of cytomegalovirus exposure and HLA in healthy donors (dated by TCRdb to about 2017). Turning to the overall study: An earlier analysis of several hundred of the donors reported 250 to 300 Gb of sequence data and about 100 million unique TCR beta sequences from 190 million or so T cells. An early release that covered 640 HLA-typed donors contained approximately 320 gigabases of sequencing data and about 93 million unique TCR sequences. The genetic ancestry cluster associated with self-reported Caucasian donors included 81% of the approximately 410 genotyped donors. The study was designed to test whether signatures of past pathogen exposure could be identified by cataloging public T cell receptors. The T cell repertoires of under 750 subjects were profiled by immunosequencing and related to cytomegalovirus serostatus. In addition to the first cohort of around 670 subjects, a separate validation cohort of 120 different subjects was used. High-throughput TCR immunosequencing, statistical association of individual TCRs with disease status, and machine learning were combined to predict cytomegalovirus infection status. To study patterns of TCR occurrence, a later analysis re-analyzed previously published TCR beta repertoires from several hundred donors and added high-resolution HLA genotyping. The later analysis used no new phenotypic data to find candidate immune exposures, relying instead on TCR beta sequences and their occurrence across donors. An earlier analysis of 587 of the donors used high-throughput TCR beta sequencing to judge whether each TCR beta V gene segment behaved as functional or pseudogenic. Donor age, sex, ethnicity and CMV serostatus were compiled alongside the repertoire data. A later genetic analysis took genome-wide SNP genotypes for about 55% of the roughly 700 donors and used that subset as a discovery cohort. Every repertoire in the discovery cohort had been generated on one and the same sequencing platform. Class I and class II HLA loci were covered by the typing at four-digit resolution. Typing coverage differed by locus: A, B, C, DRB1 and DQB1 were typed in roughly 620-630 donors, DQA1 in about 560, DPA1 in 600 to 610, and DPB1 in 450 to 490. Five DR-DQ haplotypes were handled as single units for association and clustering, since linkage in the cohort was strong. Among about 390 genotyped donors of the cohort, an average of around 240,000 unique TCR beta nucleotide sequences were sequenced per donor, around a sixth of them non-productive.

The method behind the library was the immunoSEQ multiplex PCR assay. A mixture of 60 forward primers for TCR Vbeta segments and 13 reverse primers for TCR Jbeta segments was used in the multiplex PCR. Amplification of the CDR3 region of rearranged TCR beta genes was performed with a multiplex PCR assay on genomic DNA. The Illumina HiSeq System was used to sequence the amplified TCR beta libraries as 87-base-pair reads. Processing in the source paper ran as follows. A later analysis tallied 75 million to 95 million unique TCR beta chains across the approximately 670 repertoires, and around 9.9 million of those chains were shared by two or more donors. To remove PCR and sequencing errors, raw reads were error-corrected and collapsed into unique sequences using a nearest-neighbor algorithm that merged closely related sequences. To assign V, D and J gene segments, CDR3 sequences were aligned to IMGT reference sequences. For a sequence to be retained, at least a six-nucleotide match to both a V gene segment and a J gene segment was required. A rearrangement counted as productive if the CDR3 had no stop codons and remained in frame with V and J, and every other rearrangement counted as non-productive. Following IMGT convention, CDR3 was defined as the stretch from the second conserved V-encoded cysteine up to the conserved J-encoded phenylalanine. In an earlier analysis of some 550 of the donors, sequences lacking an unambiguous match to a single V gene segment were excluded. In an earlier analysis of 587 of the donors, V segments were called functional above 56.7% productive rearrangements and were called segregating when the between-donor standard deviation exceeded 5%. A statistical classification framework was developed to diagnose cytomegalovirus status using the catalog of TCR beta chain sequences. In a later analysis, TCR nucleotide sequences were compared against IMGT/GENE-DB human TR gene sequences so that V and J genes could be assigned. The TCRdist pipeline was used in a later analysis to assign CDR3 sequences and most-parsimonious VDJ recombination scenarios. In a later analysis, every TCR beta chain was defined by the combination of its CDR3 amino acid sequence and its V-gene family, and reads without a unique V-gene family were dropped. As a way to deal with suspected cross-contamination and a sequencing artifact, a later analysis dropped 450 to 600 nucleotide sequences that were highly shared and had low generation probability. In a later analysis, a clonal expansion index for each public chain was calculated from normalized within-repertoire ranks of inferred template counts. In a later analysis, generation probabilities were computed with a VDJ recombination model fitted to out-of-frame rearrangements, and the resulting probabilities were checked against IGoR. Hypergeometric tests were used in a later analysis to score TCR-TCR, TCR-HLA and TCR-CMV co-occurrence, with a repertoire-size bias correction applied to the TCR pairs. To estimate false discovery rates, a later analysis permuted the HLA or CMV assignments 20 times. In a later analysis, co-occurring TCRs were grouped with DBSCAN, and TCRdist sequence similarity was added when clustering was performed within HLA-allele-positive subsets. For co-occurrence clustering, repertoires with fewer than 30,000 or more than 120,000 public chains were excluded, along with five repertoires with anomalous nucleotide sharing. Imported from immuneACCESS, the table was reduced by TCRdb to in-frame sequences with V and J called. These copies leave out some clones; in studies compared against another copy, an unresolved V gene accounts for under half, and the cause of the remainder is not known. V, J and clone size reflect that table, while D and trimming were determined from the DNA. This sample's table has entries for approximately 180,000 clones. Together, the top ten hold 6.5% of the sample.

As encoded in the germline V gene, CDR1 is KGHSH while CDR2 is LQKENI. V is cut by 3 bases and J by 4 bases, and the space between the germline ends is 18 bases. Measured from the cysteine to the phenylalanine, the CDR3 is 16 residues long. Here the CDR3 DNA is all that survives: 48 bases in frame from base 1. The cohort comprised some 700 healthy bone marrow donors. Cohort members were all nominally healthy when sampled, although unrecorded immune exposures were likely present. The donor was CMV seronegative and was included in the group of about 350 seronegative cohort members. Each donor provided a peripheral blood sample, and peripheral blood mononuclear cells were used for TCR beta sequencing. The Qiagen DNeasy Blood Extraction Kit was used to extract genomic DNA from the blood cell samples. To note about this clone: Its antigen specificity is not known.

The full study reports these points: A later analysis found that most CMV-associated TCR beta chains appeared HLA-restricted, with HLA associations seemingly driven largely by CMV exposure. In the study, around 160 TCR beta chains were listed as associated with cytomegalovirus. While some public TCRs were present in many individuals, most TCR sequences turned up only very rarely across donors. A further reported finding was that TCR beta sequences accurately predicted the HLA-A and HLA-B alleles for most subjects in the first cohort. In vitro tests confirmed that a few of the cytomegalovirus-associated TCR beta chains recognize cytomegalovirus antigens. V-gene and J-gene trimming of TCR beta chains was associated with a missense DCLRE1C variant in a later genetic analysis, and the association was replicated in an independent cohort. The authors suggested that the approach could potentially be generalized to other disease states and immunological phenotypes. Fewer than 20 rarely observed V segments, including chromosome 9 orphons, were excluded from the earlier analysis of several hundred of the donors because counts were too low. A later analysis associated about 17,000 TCR beta sequences with specific HLA alleles at a false discovery rate of 0.05. A group of highly shared sequence variants was considered likely to be a technical artifact of the sequencing pipeline. Because some donors lacked HLA typing at each locus, the association tests relied only on the typed subset. Linkage disequilibrium might explain the correlated functional status among segregating V segments, but an unknown experimental factor could not be ruled out. When HLA alleles, especially DR and DQ, strongly co-occurred, attributing TCR associations to individual alleles was difficult. In an earlier analysis of over 550 of the donors, most TCR beta V segments were observed in productive rearrangements about 87% or about 30% of the time, broadly matching IMGT annotations. Compared with the approximately 670-donor mean, donors in an Asian-associated ancestry cluster had fewer N-insertions in productive TCRs, according to a later genetic analysis. A later analysis found that HLA-associated TCR beta chains were more clonally expanded and had lower generation probabilities than equally common non-associated chains. Some IMGT-functional V segments, including TRBV6-2 and TRBV6-3, could not be distinguished by the 87-base-pair reads and were therefore excluded. Several of the top co-occurrence clusters appeared to be linked to parvovirus B19, influenza, CMV and Epstein-Barr virus, according to a later analysis. Immune exposure information for the cohort was limited to CMV serostatus. The presence/absence analyses assumed that sequencing depth was roughly uniform across donors, and that assumption may not be true. A later analysis found that TCR association rates varied across HLA loci, with DRB1 alleles showing the most associated TCRs and HLA-C alleles the fewest. This cohort had only TCR beta chains sequenced, and the lack of alpha or paired-chain data limited which features could be detected. Cytomegalovirus status was reported to be diagnosed by the classifier with high specificity and sensitivity in both the original and validation cohorts.

The receptor was isolated from a man aged 25 to 40 in good health and CMV-seronegative. The chain was built from TRBV18 and TRBJ1-1, with no confident D gene call. Sequenced: PBMCs. The DNA sequence is as follows: TGTGCCAGCTCACCGGAAGATCCAAGTTCGGGCACTGAAGCTTTCTTT. This is translated as CASSPEDPSSGTEAFF. The entire variable domain, with the stretches around the CDR3 drawn from the reference TRBV18 and TRBJ1-1 proteins, is NAGVMQNPRHLVRRRGQEARLRCSPMKGHSHVYWYRQLPEEGLKFMVYLQKENIIDESGMPKERFSAEFPKEGPSILRIQQVVRGDSAAYFCASSPEDPSSGTEAFFGQGTRLTVV.